This TCR beta chain was profiled in a study of blood T cell repertoires in COVID-19. For the study at large: Italy, Spain and the United States were the sources of the convalescent and acute COVID-19 samples. Nucleic acid was either cDNA or gDNA, and it came from T cells, B-cell-depleted T cells, or PBMCs.

Per the study methods: Nucleated cell counts were estimated from reference gene primer amplification. Profiled with immunoSEQ multiplex PCR; TCRdb holds only in-frame clones, not every one. V, J and clone size were drawn from that table, and D and trimming were deduced from the DNA. The profile covers 100,000 to 150,000 clones, with 65% to 85% appearing a single time and about a sixth taken by the ten largest. Germline lookup yields CDR1 LNHDA and CDR2 SQIVND (reference sequence). This CDR3 comprises 14 residues. The J segment lost 5 bases and the V segment lost 2 bases, leaving 1 base of the junction unmatched. This clone was detected only a few times.

The chain has TRBV19 and TRBJ1-1; 11 nucleotides align to TRBD1. The receptor comes from a woman older than 75 with acute or convalescent COVID-19. The specimen was peripheral blood. Here the CDR3 DNA reads TGTGCCAGTAGTATACGGGACAGGGGGACTGAAGCTTTCTTT. Its translation is CASSIRDRGTEAFF.